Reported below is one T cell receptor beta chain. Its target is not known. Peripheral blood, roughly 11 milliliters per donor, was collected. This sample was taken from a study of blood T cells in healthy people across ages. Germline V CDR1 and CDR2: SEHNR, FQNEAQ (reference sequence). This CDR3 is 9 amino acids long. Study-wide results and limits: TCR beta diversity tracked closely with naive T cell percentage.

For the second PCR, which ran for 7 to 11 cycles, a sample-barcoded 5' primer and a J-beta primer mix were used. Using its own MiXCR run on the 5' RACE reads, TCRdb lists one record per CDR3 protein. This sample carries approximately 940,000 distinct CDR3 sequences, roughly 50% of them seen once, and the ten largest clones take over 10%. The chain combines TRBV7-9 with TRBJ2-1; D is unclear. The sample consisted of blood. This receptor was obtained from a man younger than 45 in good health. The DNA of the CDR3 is TGTGGGGCCGGGAATGAGCAGTTCTTC. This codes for CGAGNEQFF.